A single sample gave rise to the 27 T cell receptor beta chains below, sequenced in a study of blood T cell repertoires in COVID-19. TCRdb keeps only in-frame clones here, not all; method: immunoSEQ multiplex PCR. The sample has some 150,000 clones; 80% to 85% are singletons. The specimen sequenced was peripheral blood. The receptor set was obtained from a human donor with acute or convalescent COVID-19. The donor label of this sample is uncertain.

The rearrangement joins TRBV2 to TRBJ2-7, with TRBD1 matching 10 bases. Per the germline V gene, CDR1 is SNHLY and CDR2 is FYNNEI. The CDR3 totals 12 residues. The junction had 2 bases not matched to a gene; V was cut back by 10 bases and J by 2 bases. The CDR3 nucleotides are TGTGCCACGGGGACAGGGGCCTACGAGCAGTACTTC. This translates into CATGTGAYEQYF.

This clone was detected a few times. This chain uses TRBV18 with TRBJ1-2; possibly TRBD1 for D (5 bases). Trimming took off 4 bases at V and 6 bases at J, with 12 bases between the two ends. Germline V gene lookup returns CDR1 KGHSH and CDR2 LQKENI. The CDR3 consists of 13 residues. CDR3 protein: CASSQGREDGYTF. CDR3 DNA sequence: TGTGCCAGCTCACAGGGCAGGGAGGATGGCTACACCTTC.

V gene TRBV4-2 combines with J gene TRBJ2-2; D perhaps matches TRBD2 (6 bases). CDR3 size: 15 residues. CDR1 and CDR2 (germline): LGHNA, YNFKEQ. The ends were cut back, 4 bases at V and 8 bases at J, with 17 bases in the middle. The DNA for the CDR3 is TGTGCCAGCAGCCCCCGTTTAGGAGGGGAGGGGGAGCTGTTTTTT. Encoded protein: CASSPRLGGEGELFF.

This rearrangement joins TRBV5-4 to TRBJ2-1; 11 positions agree with TRBD2. Per germline, CDR1 SGHNT and CDR2 YYREEE (reference sequence). V was clipped by 4 bases and J by 5 bases; unmatched bases: 8. The CDR3 extends over 16 amino acids. As DNA, the CDR3 is TGTGCCAGCAGCAGAGGGACTAGCGGTGGGAACAATGAGCAGTTCTTC. This translates into CASSRGTSGGNNEQFF. The variable domain in full, completed from reference TRBV5-4 and TRBJ2-1, reads ETGVTQSPTHLIKTRGQQVTLRCSSQSGHNTVSWYQQALGQGPQFIFQYYREEENGRGNFPPRFSGLQFPNYSSELNVNALELDDSALYLCASSRGTSGGNNEQFFGPGTRLTVL.

The chain recombines TRBV29-1 with TRBJ2-5; the D gene is possibly TRBD2 (6 bases). V gave up 0 bases and J gave up 5 bases, with 16 bases separating them. The length of the CDR3 is 15 residues. Germline V CDR1 and CDR2: SQVTM, ANQGSEA. The CDR3 reads CSVEDLAPPRETQYF. The CDR3 DNA is TGCAGCGTTGAAGACCTAGCGCCCCCGCGGGAGACCCAGTACTTC.

The chain couples TRBV5-1 to TRBJ2-3; D possibly corresponds to TRBD1 (5 bases). The CDR3 is made up of 16 amino acids. In germline, CDR1 is SGHRS, CDR2 YFSETQ. V was cut by 4 bases and J by 0 bases, with 15 bases left in between. The CDR3 DNA reads TGCGCCAGCAGCCCCAGGGATCCCACGAGCACAGATACGCAGTATTTT. It is translated as CASSPRDPTSTDTQYF.

Here the CDR3 reads CASSFGAGDTEAFF. The CDR3 nucleotides read TGTGCCAGCAGCTTTGGAGCCGGGGACACTGAAGCTTTCTTT. The rearrangement uses TRBV5-4 and TRBJ1-1; D gene uncertain. CDR1 is SGHNT and CDR2 is YYREEE in the germline V gene (reference sequence). The CDR3 spans 14 residues. V shed 2 bases and J shed 3 bases, with 11 bases lying between them.

A remark on this clone: The same CDR3 arises from other DNA sequences in this sample as well. V gene TRBV30 combines with J gene TRBJ1-1; 9 positions agree with TRBD1. Germline-derived CDR1 and CDR2 are GTSNPN and SVGIG (reference sequence). V shed 4 bases, J shed 1 base, and the junction held 1 base outside the gene matches. This CDR3 is built from 13 residues. In nucleotides, the CDR3 is TGTGCCTGGAACAGGGGGCCGAACACTGAAGCTTTCTTT. Amino acids: CAWNRGPNTEAFF.

The CDR3 here is CASSIAGQNTDTQYF. CDR3 coding DNA: TGTGCCAGTAGTATAGCCGGACAGAACACAGATACGCAGTATTTT. V and J are TRBV19 and TRBJ2-3; D perhaps matches TRBD1 (6 bases). From germline, CDR1 is LNHDA and CDR2 SQIVND (reference sequence). This CDR3 contains 15 residues. V was trimmed by 1 base and J by 2 bases, leaving 10 bases between them.

In DNA form, the CDR3 reads TGCGCCAGCAGCTTTTCCGGGACAGGGAACAATGAGCAGTTCTTC. Its translation: CASSFSGTGNNEQFF. This chain uses TRBV5-1 with TRBJ2-1; 9 nucleotides match TRBD1. CDR1 SGHRS and CDR2 YFSETQ come from the germline V gene. Trimming took 2 bases from V and 5 from J; bases not matched to a gene: 5. The CDR3 is made up of 15 amino acids.

The chain joins TRBV29-1 to TRBJ1-1; D is perhaps TRBD1 (5 bases). This CDR3 comprises 13 residues. The germline gives CDR1 SQVTM, CDR2 ANQGSEA. V gave up 3 bases and J gave up 2 bases, with 10 bases separating them. The CDR3 protein is CSVDLGTNTEAFF. In nucleotides, the CDR3 is TGCAGCGTTGATTTAGGGACTAACACTGAAGCTTTCTTT.

This chain joins TRBV15 and TRBJ1-5, with 7 bases fitting TRBD1. The junction had 10 bases not matched to a gene; V was cut back by 7 bases and J by 4 bases. The CDR3 extends over 15 amino acids. Germline lookup yields CDR1 LNHNV and CDR2 YYDKDF (reference sequence). Written as DNA, the CDR3 is TGTGCCACCACCCGGACAGGTTTTAGGAATCAGCCCCAGCATTTT. Its translation is CATTRTGFRNQPQHF.

This clone was seen just once. The chain joins TRBV12-2 to TRBJ2-7; the table's D call, TRBD1, has no DNA check behind it. TRBV12-2 is a known pseudogene. There are 12 residues in the CDR3. This CDR3 reads CASRFGTGESYF. The CDR3 bases are TGTGCAAGTCGCTTCGGGACAGGGGAGTCGTACTTC.

The genes are TRBV5-4 and TRBJ2-5; 9 bases align to TRBD1. The CDR3 is made up of 15 amino acids. Germline lookup yields CDR1 SGHNT and CDR2 YYREEE (reference sequence). Trimming removed 1 base from V and 3 bases from J; junction bases left unmatched: 4. Here the CDR3 reads CASSLPGQGKETQYF. CDR3 nucleotides: TGTGCCAGCAGCTTGCCGGGACAGGGTAAAGAGACCCAGTACTTC.

The chain carries TRBV7-2 and TRBJ2-7; 7 nucleotides align to TRBD2. CDR1 is SGHTA and CDR2 is FQGNSA in the germline V gene. Unmatched junction bases numbered 7, after V lost 4 bases and J lost 4 bases. The CDR3 loop spans 14 amino acids. CDR3 amino acids: CASSSGAGRYEQYF. CDR3 nucleotides: TGTGCCAGCAGCTCAGGAGCGGGGAGGTACGAGCAGTACTTC.

The chain combines TRBV11-3 with TRBJ2-2; 8 bases map to TRBD1. J gave up 4 bases and V 1 base, and 2 bases lay outside the gene matches. This CDR3 comprises 15 residues. CDR1 and CDR2 from the germline V gene are SGHNT and YENEEA. The CDR3 nucleotides are TGTGCCAGCAGCTTAGGCAGGGGGCGCACCGGGGAGCTGTTTTTT. Its translation: CASSLGRGRTGELFF.

The chain recombines TRBV6-5 with TRBJ2-1, with TRBD2 identical over 12 bases. CDR1 is MNHEY and CDR2 is SVGAGI in the germline V gene. The CDR3 runs 15 residues. V dropped 6 bases and J dropped 3; count of bases not matched to a gene: 3. As DNA, the CDR3 is TGTGCCAGCAGGTTACTAGCGGGAGGCTACAATGAGCAGTTCTTC. Amino acid sequence: CASRLLAGGYNEQFF.

The chain couples TRBV18 to TRBJ2-7; TRBD2 agrees at 11 bases. This CDR3 spans 14 amino acids. After removal of 3 bases from V and 6 bases from J, the junction contained 4 bases not matched to a gene. Per the germline V gene, CDR1 is KGHSH and CDR2 is LQKENI. CDR3 coding DNA: TGTGCCAGCTCACCCACTAGCGGGAGCTCCGAGCAGTACTTC. Translation gives CASSPTSGSSEQYF.

Details on this clone: Its ends do not fully match the called genes, so a read error is possible. The genes are TRBV6-5 and TRBJ2-3, with D perhaps matching TRBD1 (6 bases). CDR1 is MNHEY and CDR2 is SVGAGI in the germline V gene. The CDR3 length is 13 residues. CDR3 nucleotides: TGTGCCGGCAGACAGGCTAGCACAGATACGCAGTATTTT. This translates into CAGRQASTDTQYF.

The chain couples TRBV11-2 to TRBJ2-7; D uncertain. Trimming took 4 bases from V and 3 from J, leaving 19 bases between them. The germline gives CDR1 SGHAT, CDR2 FQNNGV. This CDR3 is built from 16 residues. The CDR3 DNA reads as TGTGCCAGCAGCTCCCCCGCTCCTAAAAACTACTACGAGCAGTACTTC. Amino acid sequence: CASSSPAPKNYYEQYF.

J is TRBJ1-1 and V is TRBV19; 9 bases are shared with TRBD1. The germline V gene has CDR1 LNHDA and CDR2 SQIVND (reference sequence). The CDR3 is 13 residues long. Trimming took 7 bases from V and 8 from J; bases not matched to a gene: 8. The CDR3: CASTLGDREEAFF. For the CDR3, the DNA is TGTGCCAGTACCCTTGGGGACAGGGAAGAAGCTTTCTTT.

This clone showed up just a few times. The chain has TRBV9 and TRBJ1-5; TRBD1 matches at 8 bases. The V gene end was trimmed by 4 bases and the J gene end by 9 bases; junction bases not matched to a gene: 9. The CDR3 extends over 14 amino acids. Germline loops: CDR1 SGDLS, CDR2 YYNGEE. CDR3 coding DNA: TGTGCCAGCAGCAACGGACAGGGCCCAGGGCCCCAGCATTTT. This codes for CASSNGQGPGPQHF.

The chain joins TRBV5-1 to TRBJ1-6, with 7 positions matching TRBD1. Per the germline V gene, CDR1 is SGHRS and CDR2 is YFSETQ. The J segment lost 0 bases and the V segment lost 0 bases, leaving 15 bases of the junction unmatched. The CDR3 is 21 amino acids. The CDR3 protein is CASSLGPSFDRAASYNSPLHF. The CDR3 region has the DNA TGCGCCAGCAGCTTGGGTCCCTCTTTTGACAGGGCGGCCTCCTATAATTCACCCCTCCACTTT.

This sequence joins TRBV28 and TRBJ2-5; possible D gene TRBD1, 6 bases. This CDR3 has 14 residues. Germline CDR1 reads MDHEN; CDR2 reads SYDVKM. The V end lost 5 bases, the J end lost 5 bases, and 15 bases lay between the germline ends. CDR3 DNA: TGTGCCAGCAGTCCGGACAGCTCGTATGAGACCCAGTACTTC. Translation: CASSPDSSYETQYF.

The rearrangement links TRBV2 to TRBJ1-5; tentatively, D is TRBD1 (5 bases). Trimming pared 2 bases from V and 9 bases from J, leaving 14 bases between. The V gene's germline CDR1 is SNHLY and CDR2 FYNNEI. The CDR3 is made up of 14 amino acids. The DNA of the CDR3 is TGTGCCAGCAGTGAACCGGCGGGGCCCTCGCCCCAGCATTTT. This gives the protein CASSEPAGPSPQHF.

The rearrangement joins TRBV9 to TRBJ1-2; TRBD1 is a possible D gene (6 bases). The CDR3 sequence is 16 residues long. From germline, CDR1 is SGDLS and CDR2 YYNGEE. The V end lost 1 base, the J end lost 1 base, and 14 bases lay between the germline ends. CDR3 region: CASSVLGGLNNYGYTF. DNA of the CDR3: TGTGCCAGCAGCGTATTGGGGGGGCTTAATAACTATGGCTACACCTTC.

With respect to this clone: Other nucleotide sequences in the sample specify the same CDR3. The chain joins TRBV19 to TRBJ1-5; no definite D call. V gave up 1 base and J gave up 4 bases, with 8 bases separating them. This CDR3 has 14 residues. The germline V gene has CDR1 LNHDA and CDR2 SQIVND (reference sequence). The chain's CDR3 is CASSIGGSNQPQHF. CDR3 coding DNA: TGTGCCAGTAGTATAGGTGGCAGTAATCAGCCCCAGCATTTT.